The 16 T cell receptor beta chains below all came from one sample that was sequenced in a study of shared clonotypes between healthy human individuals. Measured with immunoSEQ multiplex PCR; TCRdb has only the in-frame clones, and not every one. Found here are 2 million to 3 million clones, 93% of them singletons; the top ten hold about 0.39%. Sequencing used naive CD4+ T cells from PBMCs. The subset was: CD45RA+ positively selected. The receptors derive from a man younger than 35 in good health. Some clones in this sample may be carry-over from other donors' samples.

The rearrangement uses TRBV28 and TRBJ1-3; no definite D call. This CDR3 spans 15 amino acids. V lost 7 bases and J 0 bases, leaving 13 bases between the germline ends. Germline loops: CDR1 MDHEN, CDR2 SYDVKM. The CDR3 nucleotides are TGTGCCAGCACCTCAGTGGGGAGCTCTGGAAACACCATATATTTT. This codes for CASTSVGSSGNTIYF.

The CDR3 bases are TGTGCCAGCAGTTTAATCGGTGGGAACCCAGAAGCTTTCTTT. It specifies CASSLIGGNPEAFF. The chain carries TRBV28 and TRBJ1-1; D not certain. The germline gives CDR1 MDHEN, CDR2 SYDVKM. The CDR3 consists of 14 residues. Trimming cost V 2 bases and J 8 bases, with 15 bases left between them.

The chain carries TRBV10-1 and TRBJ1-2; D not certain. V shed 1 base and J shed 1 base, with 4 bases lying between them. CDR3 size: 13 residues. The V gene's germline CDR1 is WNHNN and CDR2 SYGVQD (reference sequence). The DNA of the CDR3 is TGCGCCAGCAGTGAGTTTAGTAACTATGGCTACACCTTC. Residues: CASSEFSNYGYTF.

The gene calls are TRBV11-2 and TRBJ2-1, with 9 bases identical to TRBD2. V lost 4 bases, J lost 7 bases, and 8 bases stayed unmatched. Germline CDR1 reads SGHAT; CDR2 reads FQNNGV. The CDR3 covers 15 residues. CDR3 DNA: TGTGCCAGCAGCTCCATTAGCGGGAGTAGGAATGAGCAGTTCTTC. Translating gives CASSSISGSRNEQFF.

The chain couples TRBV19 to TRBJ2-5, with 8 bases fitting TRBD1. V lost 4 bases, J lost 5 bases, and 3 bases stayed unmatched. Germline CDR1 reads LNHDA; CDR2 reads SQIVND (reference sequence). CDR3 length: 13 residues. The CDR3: CASSTDRGETQYF. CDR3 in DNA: TGTGCCAGTAGTACCGACAGGGGCGAGACCCAGTACTTC.

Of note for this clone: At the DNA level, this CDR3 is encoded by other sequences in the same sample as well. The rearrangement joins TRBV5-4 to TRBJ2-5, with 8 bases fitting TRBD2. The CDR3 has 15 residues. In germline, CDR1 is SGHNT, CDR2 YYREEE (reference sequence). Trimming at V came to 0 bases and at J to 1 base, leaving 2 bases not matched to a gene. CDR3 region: CASSLGTSGQETQYF. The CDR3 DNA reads TGTGCCAGCAGCTTGGGAACTAGCGGCCAAGAGACCCAGTACTTC.

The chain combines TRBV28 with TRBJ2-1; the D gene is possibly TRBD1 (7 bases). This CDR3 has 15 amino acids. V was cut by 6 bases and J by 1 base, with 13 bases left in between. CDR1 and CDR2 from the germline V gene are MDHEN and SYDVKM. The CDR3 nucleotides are TGTGCCAGCAGGGAGACAGGGAGGTCCTACAATGAGCAGTTCTTC. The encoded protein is CASRETGRSYNEQFF.

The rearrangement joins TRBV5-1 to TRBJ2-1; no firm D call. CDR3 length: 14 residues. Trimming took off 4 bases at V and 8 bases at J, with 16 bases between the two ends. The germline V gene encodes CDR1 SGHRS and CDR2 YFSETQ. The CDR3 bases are TGCGCCAGCAGCCCGCCCTACGCCAACGATGAGCAGTTCTTC. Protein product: CASSPPYANDEQFF.

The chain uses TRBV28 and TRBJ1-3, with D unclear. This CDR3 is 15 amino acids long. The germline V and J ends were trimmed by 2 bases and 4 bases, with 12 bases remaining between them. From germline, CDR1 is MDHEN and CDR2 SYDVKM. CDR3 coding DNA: TGTGCCAGCAGTTTAAGTGTGGGTCCGGGAAACACCATATATTTT. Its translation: CASSLSVGPGNTIYF.

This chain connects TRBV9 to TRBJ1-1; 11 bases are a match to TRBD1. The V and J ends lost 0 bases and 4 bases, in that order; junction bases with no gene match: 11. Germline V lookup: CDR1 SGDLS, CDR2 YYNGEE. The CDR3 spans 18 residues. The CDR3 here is CASSVAPGTGGQSTEAFF. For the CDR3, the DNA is TGTGCCAGCAGCGTAGCTCCCGGGACAGGGGGACAGAGCACTGAAGCTTTCTTT.

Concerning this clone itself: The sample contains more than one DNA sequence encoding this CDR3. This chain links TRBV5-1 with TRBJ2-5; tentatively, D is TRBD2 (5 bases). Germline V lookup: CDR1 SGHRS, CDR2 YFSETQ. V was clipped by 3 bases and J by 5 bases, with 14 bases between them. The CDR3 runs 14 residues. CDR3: CASSSGGSGETQYF. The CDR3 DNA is TGCGCCAGCAGCTCGGGTGGGAGTGGCGAGACCCAGTACTTC.

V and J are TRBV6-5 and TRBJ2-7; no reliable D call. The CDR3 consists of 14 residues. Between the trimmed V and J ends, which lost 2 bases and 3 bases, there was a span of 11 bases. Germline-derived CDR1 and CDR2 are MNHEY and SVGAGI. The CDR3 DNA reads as TGTGCCAGCAGTTACCAACGAAAGGGCTACGAGCAGTACTTC. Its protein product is CASSYQRKGYEQYF.

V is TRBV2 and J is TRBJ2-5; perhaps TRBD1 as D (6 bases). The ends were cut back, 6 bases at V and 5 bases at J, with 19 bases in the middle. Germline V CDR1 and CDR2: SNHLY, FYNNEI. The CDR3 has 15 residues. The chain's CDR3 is CASSITGNVVETQYF. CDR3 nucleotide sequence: TGTGCCAGCAGCATAACAGGGAATGTTGTTGAGACCCAGTACTTC. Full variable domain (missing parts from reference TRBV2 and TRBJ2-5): EPEVTQTPSHQVTQMGQEVILRCVPISNHLYFYWYRQILGQKVEFLVSFYNNEISEKSEIFDDQFSVERPDGSNFTLKIRSTKLEDSAMYFCASSITGNVVETQYFGPGTRLLVL.

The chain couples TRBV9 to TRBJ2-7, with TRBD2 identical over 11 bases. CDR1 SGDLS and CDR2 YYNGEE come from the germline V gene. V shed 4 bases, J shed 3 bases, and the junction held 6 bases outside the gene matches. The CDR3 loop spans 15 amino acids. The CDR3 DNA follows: TGTGCCAGCAGCTCCGACGGGACTAGCGGCTACGAGCAGTACTTC. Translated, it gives CASSSDGTSGYEQYF. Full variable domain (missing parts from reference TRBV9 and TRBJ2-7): DSGVTQTPKHLITATGQRVTLRCSPRSGDLSVYWYQQSLDQGLQFLIQYYNGEERAKGNILERFSAQQFPDLHSELNLSSLELGDSALYFCASSSDGTSGYEQYFGPGTRLTVT.

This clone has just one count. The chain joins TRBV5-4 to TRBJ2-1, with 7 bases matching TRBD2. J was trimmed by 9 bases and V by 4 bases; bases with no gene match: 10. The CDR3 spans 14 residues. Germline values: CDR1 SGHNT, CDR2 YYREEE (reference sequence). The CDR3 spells CASSARRGIREQFF. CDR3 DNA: TGTGCCAGCAGCGCTAGGCGGGGGATACGTGAGCAGTTCTTC.

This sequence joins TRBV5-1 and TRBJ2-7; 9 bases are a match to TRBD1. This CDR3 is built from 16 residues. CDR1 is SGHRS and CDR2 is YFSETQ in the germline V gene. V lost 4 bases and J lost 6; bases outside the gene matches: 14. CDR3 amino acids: CASSREAWTGAGEQYF. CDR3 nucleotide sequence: TGCGCCAGCAGCCGCGAGGCATGGACAGGGGCAGGCGAGCAGTACTTC. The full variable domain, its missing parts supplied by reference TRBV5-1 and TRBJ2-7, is KAGVTQTPRYLIKTRGQQVTLSCSPISGHRSVSWYQQTPGQGLQFLFEYFSETQRNKGNFPGRFSGRQFSNSRSEMNVSTLELGDSALYLCASSREAWTGAGEQYFGPGTRLTVT.